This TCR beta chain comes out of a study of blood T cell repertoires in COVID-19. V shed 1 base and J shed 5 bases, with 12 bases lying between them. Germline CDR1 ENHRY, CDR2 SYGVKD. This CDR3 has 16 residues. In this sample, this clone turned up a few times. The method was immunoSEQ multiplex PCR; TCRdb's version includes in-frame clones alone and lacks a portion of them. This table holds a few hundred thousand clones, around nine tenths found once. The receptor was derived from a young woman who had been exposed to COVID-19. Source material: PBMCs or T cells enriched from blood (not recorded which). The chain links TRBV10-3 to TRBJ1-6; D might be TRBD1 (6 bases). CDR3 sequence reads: CAISELQGSNNSPLHF. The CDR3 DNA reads TGTGCCATCAGTGAGTTACAGGGATCGAATAATTCACCCCTCCACTTT.